This TCR beta chain is from a study of blood T cell repertoires in COVID-19. Study-level information: Sample material is recorded as cDNA or gDNA derived from T cells, B-cell-depleted T cells, or PBMCs.

The V segment lost 6 bases and the J segment 3 bases; nucleotides outside the gene matches: 12. Germline V gives CDR1 SQVTM, CDR2 ANQGSEA. This CDR3 has 16 residues. Using immunoSEQ multiplex PCR, the repertoire was profiled, and TCRdb retains in-frame clones only, with some absent. The sample comprises roughly 29,000 clones, 83% of which are singletons, and over 25% rests with the top ten. The sequencing sample was made of peripheral blood. V gene TRBV29-1 combines with J gene TRBJ2-5, with TRBD2 identical over 11 bases. The sequence derives from an older man with active COVID-19. The CDR3 nucleotides are TGCAGCGTCCGAGGGTGGCTAGCGGGGGGCAAAGAGACCCAGTACTTC. Translation: CSVRGWLAGGKETQYF. The whole variable domain, remainder taken from reference TRBV29-1 and TRBJ2-5, is SAVISQKPSRDICQRGTSLTIQCQVDSQVTMMFWYRQQPGQSLTLIATANQGSEATYESGFVIDKFPISRPNLTFSTLTVSNMSPEDSSIYLCSVRGWLAGGKETQYFGPGTRLLVL.